The next 32 T cell receptor beta chains were all read from a single sample in a study of T cell responses to AZD1222 COVID-19 vaccine. The method was immunoSEQ multiplex PCR; TCRdb's version includes in-frame clones alone and lacks a portion of them. Altogether around 120,000 clones are present, around nine tenths being singletons, with the ten largest covering under 3%. The material was peripheral blood, obtained 28 days after the second AZD1222 dose. The receptor source for this set is an adult who received the AZD1222 COVID-19 vaccine.

V usage is TRBV3-1 (or the pseudogene TRBV3-2) and J usage is TRBJ1-5; D gene uncertain. The CDR3 loop spans 13 amino acids. Germline CDR1 LGHDT, CDR2 YNNKEL (reference sequence). The germline V and J ends were trimmed by 4 bases and 5 bases, with 9 bases remaining between them. The CDR3 sequence: CASSPDGHQPQHF. As DNA, the CDR3 is TGTGCCAGCAGCCCGGACGGGCATCAGCCCCAGCATTTT.

The chain employs TRBV19 and TRBJ1-1; no clear D. CDR3 length equals 12 residues. The V end was cut by 3 bases, the J end by 2 bases, with 4 bases between. Germline CDR1 and CDR2: LNHDA and SQIVND (reference sequence). The CDR3 nucleotides read TGTGCCAGTAGTATTCACAACACTGAAGCTTTCTTT. Residues: CASSIHNTEAFF. Filled out from reference TRBV19 and TRBJ1-1, the complete variable domain reads DGGITQSPKYLFRKEGQNVTLSCEQNLNHDAMYWYRQDPGQGLRLIYYSQIVNDFQKGDIAEGYSVSREKKESFPLTVTSAQKNPTAFYLCASSIHNTEAFFGQGTRLTVV.

The chain has TRBV28 and TRBJ2-7; no definite D call. Germline loops: CDR1 MDHEN, CDR2 SYDVKM. The CDR3 extends over 13 amino acids. V dropped 4 bases and J dropped 6 bases, with 13 bases sitting between them. CDR3: CASSSDPIFEQYF. In DNA form, the CDR3 reads TGTGCCAGCAGTTCGGACCCCATCTTCGAGCAGTACTTC. Supplemented by reference TRBV28 and TRBJ2-7, the full variable domain reads DVKVTQSSRYLVKRTGEKVFLECVQDMDHENMFWYRQDPGLGLRLIYFSYDVKMKEKGDIPEGYSVSREKKERFSLILESASTNQTSMYLCASSSDPIFEQYFGPGTRLTVT.

This chain uses TRBV10-3 with TRBJ2-7, with no clear D. V dropped 4 bases and J dropped 2 bases, with 6 bases sitting between them. CDR3 size: 12 residues. Germline V gene lookup returns CDR1 ENHRY and CDR2 SYGVKD. Here the CDR3 reads CAISAGPYEQYF. The CDR3 DNA reads as TGTGCCATCAGTGCTGGACCCTACGAGCAGTACTTC.

The V and J genes are TRBV28 and TRBJ2-3, with TRBD1 matching 8 bases. Germline V gives CDR1 MDHEN, CDR2 SYDVKM. This CDR3 is built from 13 residues. With V trimmed by 10 bases and J by 4 bases, 7 bases remained unmatched. Here the CDR3 DNA reads TGTGCCACCTGGACAGGGAGCGCAGATACGCAGTATTTT. This codes for CATWTGSADTQYF. The complete variable domain, with remaining parts taken from reference TRBV28 and TRBJ2-3, reads DVKVTQSSRYLVKRTGEKVFLECVQDMDHENMFWYRQDPGLGLRLIYFSYDVKMKEKGDIPEGYSVSREKKERFSLILESASTNQTSMYLCATWTGSADTQYFGPGTRLTVL.

The chain has TRBV28 and TRBJ1-5, with a tentative D call TRBD1 (6 bases). CDR1 is MDHEN, CDR2 SYDVKM, per germline. V was trimmed by 5 bases and J by 7 bases, leaving 18 bases between them. The CDR3 has 15 amino acids. Here the CDR3 reads CASSALKRGIQPQHF. The CDR3 region has the DNA TGTGCCAGCAGTGCTCTAAAAAGGGGGATCCAGCCCCAGCATTTT.

V and J are TRBV7-9 and TRBJ1-2; 8 nucleotides agree with TRBD1. This CDR3 comprises 14 residues. V dropped 5 bases and J dropped 1; count of bases not matched to a gene: 3. The germline CDR1 and CDR2 sequences are SEHNR and FQNEAQ (reference sequence). The CDR3 DNA reads as TGTGCCAGCAGCGTAACAGGGGGTAACTATGGCTACACCTTC. This gives the protein CASSVTGGNYGYTF.

V gene TRBV2 combines with J gene TRBJ2-2; tentative D call: TRBD2 (7 bases). The CDR3 covers 17 residues. The V end lost 1 base, the J end lost 3 bases, and 15 bases lay between the germline ends. Germline V gives CDR1 SNHLY, CDR2 FYNNEI. This CDR3 reads CASSEVFRGAYTGELFF. The CDR3, as DNA: TGTGCCAGCAGTGAAGTGTTCCGGGGGGCTTACACCGGGGAGCTGTTTTTT.

The V call is TRBV4-1, the J call TRBJ2-1, with TRBD1 matching 7 bases. The CDR3 contains 16 residues. Trimming removed 4 bases from V and 3 bases from J; junction bases left unmatched: 9. Germline V gives CDR1 MGHRA, CDR2 YSYEKL. The CDR3 coding sequence is TGCGCCAGCAGCCTGAGGGGACAGTCGCTCTACAATGAGCAGTTCTTC. It encodes CASSLRGQSLYNEQFF.

This clone showed up just once. The chain links TRBV18 to TRBJ1-1; the match to TRBD1 covers 9 bases. Looked up from germline, CDR1 is KGHSH and CDR2 is LQKENI. V lost 4 bases to trimming and J lost 5 bases; unmatched junction nucleotides: 5. The CDR3 runs to 14 residues. The CDR3 loop is CASSLGQGMTEAFF. The CDR3 bases are TGTGCCAGCTCACTAGGACAGGGGATGACTGAAGCTTTCTTT.

The rearrangement links TRBV7-9 to TRBJ1-6; D ambiguous. Germline V gene sequence: CDR1 SEHNR, CDR2 FQNEAQ (reference sequence). V lost 1 base, J lost 10 bases, and 8 bases lay in between. The CDR3 is 13 residues long. DNA for the CDR3: TGTGCCAGCAGCTTAGATCGGGAATCACCCCTCCACTTT. It translates to CASSLDRESPLHF.

V usage is TRBV6-2 or TRBV6-3 and J usage is TRBJ1-1, with D possibly matching TRBD1 (5 bases). V lost 6 bases and J lost 4, with 24 bases in between. The CDR3 totals 17 residues. Germline V lookup: CDR1 MNHEY, CDR2 SVGEGT. The CDR3 DNA is TGTGCCAGCAGCCTCCGAAAGGGGACCTTTTACGGCACTGAAGCTTTCTTT. This sequence encodes CASSLRKGTFYGTEAFF.

The V gene is TRBV7-9, the J gene TRBJ2-7, with D possibly being TRBD1 or TRBD2 (5 bases each). V lost 5 bases and J 7 bases, leaving 27 bases between the germline ends. The V gene's germline CDR1 is SEHNR and CDR2 FQNEAQ (reference sequence). The CDR3 sequence is 17 residues long. CDR3 region: CASSPRGAGRVLSEQYF. In nucleotides, the CDR3 is TGTGCCAGCAGCCCCCGTGGGGCGGGCAGAGTTCTAAGTGAGCAGTACTTC.

The chain joins TRBV6-4 to TRBJ2-3; 11 bases line up with TRBD2. The CDR3 runs to 16 residues. The germline V gene encodes CDR1 MRHNA and CDR2 SNTAGT. V was pared by 0 bases and J by 6 bases, with 5 bases of the junction left unmatched. The CDR3: CASSDSTSGNVDTQYF. The CDR3 bases are TGTGCCAGCAGTGACTCGACTAGCGGGAATGTGGATACGCAGTATTTT.

The chain recombines TRBV7-6 with TRBJ2-3; 8 bases are a match to TRBD1. The junction had 1 base not matched to a gene; V was cut back by 4 bases and J by 1 base. Germline V gene data show CDR1 as SGHVS and CDR2 as FNYEAQ. The CDR3 consists of 14 residues. For the CDR3, the DNA is TGTGCCAGCAGCTCGGACAGGGGCACAGATACGCAGTATTTT. Protein: CASSSDRGTDTQYF. The entire variable domain, with the rest obtained from reference TRBV7-6 and TRBJ2-3, is as follows: GAGVSQSPRYKVTKRGQDVALRCDPISGHVSLYWYRQALGQGPEFLTYFNYEAQQDKSGLPNDRFSAERPEGSISTLTIQRTEQRDSAMYRCASSSDRGTDTQYFGPGTRLTVL.

The chain recombines TRBV2 with TRBJ1-5; D remains ambiguous. Germline CDR1 and CDR2: SNHLY and FYNNEI. Between the trimmed V and J ends, which lost 9 bases and 6 bases, there was a span of 18 bases. CDR3 size: 14 residues. CDR3 nucleotide sequence: TGTGCCAGACTTTACTGCGAGGTAATTCAGCCCCAGCATTTT. This translates into CARLYCEVIQPQHF.

Note on this clone: Other DNA sequences within the sample encode an identical CDR3. The V and J genes are TRBV6-5 and TRBJ2-3; 9 bases line up with TRBD2. The CDR3 has 14 residues. Germline V gene data show CDR1 as MNHEY and CDR2 as SVGAGI. The junction had 3 bases not matched to a gene; V was cut back by 6 bases and J by 2 bases. CDR3 in amino acids: CASRTSGSTDTQYF. CDR3 nucleotide sequence: TGTGCCAGCAGAACTAGCGGGTCCACAGATACGCAGTATTTT.

The chain combines TRBV20-1 with TRBJ2-1; D remains unclear. The CDR3 has 12 amino acids. Trimming took 3 bases from V and 16 from J, leaving 19 bases between them. Germline CDR1 reads DFQATT; CDR2 reads SNEGSKA (reference sequence). CDR3 sequence reads: CSASSSAPTLFF. CDR3 nucleotide sequence: TGCAGTGCTAGTTCCTCAGCCCCGACTCTCTTCTTC.

This sequence joins TRBV28 and TRBJ1-2; D gene ambiguous. The CDR3 spans 12 residues. Germline lookup yields CDR1 MDHEN and CDR2 SYDVKM. V lost 2 bases, J lost 5 bases, and 6 bases lay in between. Here the CDR3 reads CASSLRGYGYTF. The CDR3 bases are TGTGCCAGCAGTTTAAGAGGATATGGCTACACCTTC.

The chain has TRBV7-3 and TRBJ1-1; no clear D. Germline-derived CDR1 and CDR2 are SGHTA and FQGTGA. Between the trimmed V and J ends, which lost 9 bases and 0 bases, there was a span of 11 bases. This CDR3 spans 13 amino acids. The CDR3 DNA reads as TGTGCCAGTCGGCGGCAGATGAACACTGAAGCTTTCTTT. Its protein is CASRRQMNTEAFF.

The J gene is TRBJ1-1, the V gene TRBV15; D remains unclear. V shed 0 bases and J shed 4 bases, with 9 bases lying between them. The germline V gene has CDR1 LNHNV and CDR2 YYDKDF (reference sequence). The CDR3 covers 14 residues. The CDR3 coding sequence is TGTGCCACCAGCAGAGATCGCCGGAGCACTGAAGCTTTCTTT. This encodes CATSRDRRSTEAFF.

This chain joins TRBV4-2 and TRBJ1-6; D gene uncertain. This CDR3 comprises 15 residues. Germline CDR1 is LGHNA and CDR2 is YNFKEQ. V lost 2 bases and J lost 9, with 14 bases in between. This CDR3 is CASSQYLSPGSPLHF. The CDR3 DNA reads TGTGCCAGCAGCCAATATCTCTCGCCGGGTTCACCCCTCCACTTT.

This clone has only a few counts. CDR3 region: CASSWSGGRNTEAFF. The CDR3 nucleotides read TGTGCCAGTAGTTGGTCAGGGGGGCGGAACACTGAAGCTTTCTTT. The chain combines TRBV19 with TRBJ1-1; 7 positions match TRBD1. Trimming cost V 5 bases and J 1 base; bases outside gene matches: 7. Per germline, CDR1 LNHDA and CDR2 SQIVND (reference sequence). The CDR3 contains 15 residues.

The rearrangement uses TRBV30 and TRBJ2-5; 8 bases agree with TRBD2. CDR1 and CDR2 from the germline V gene are GTSNPN and SVGIG (reference sequence). The CDR3 covers 14 residues. J lost 4 bases, V lost 4 bases, and 8 bases had no gene match. The CDR3 nucleotides are TGTGCCTGGACCAAAGGGCTAGCGGGAGAGACCCAGTACTTC. This encodes CAWTKGLAGETQYF.

This clone has only a few counts. The chain links TRBV27 to TRBJ2-1; a possible D gene is TRBD2 (5 bases). This CDR3 spans 12 amino acids. The V and J ends lost 3 bases and 10 bases respectively, with 10 bases between them. CDR1 is MNHEY and CDR2 is SMNVEV in the germline V gene (reference sequence). The CDR3 sequence: CASSFRTGEQFF. The CDR3 nucleotides read TGTGCCAGCAGTTTTAGAACGGGAGAGCAGTTCTTC.

The chain combines TRBV7-3 with TRBJ1-1; possible D gene TRBD1, 5 bases. V lost 1 base to trimming and J lost 5 bases, with 14 bases between them. Looked up from germline, CDR1 is SGHTA and CDR2 is FQGTGA. The CDR3 is made up of 15 amino acids. CDR3 coding DNA: TGTGCCAGCAGCTTAAGCAGGGATCCCGGGACTGAAGCTTTCTTT. It translates to CASSLSRDPGTEAFF.

V usage is TRBV6-2 or TRBV6-3 and J usage is TRBJ1-2, with 8 nucleotides matching TRBD1. Germline CDR1 reads MNHEY; CDR2 reads SVGEGT. Trimming cost V 4 bases and J 5 bases; bases outside gene matches: 12. CDR3 size: 16 residues. In nucleotides, the CDR3 is TGTGCCAGCAGTTTTCGCCAGGGGGCGCAGCGATATGGCTACACCTTC. Its translation is CASSFRQGAQRYGYTF.

The chain uses TRBV6-2 or TRBV6-3 and TRBJ1-3, with unresolved D. The germline V gene has CDR1 MNHEY and CDR2 SVGEGT. This CDR3 comprises 14 residues. V was trimmed by 0 bases and J by 0 bases, leaving 3 bases between them. In DNA, the CDR3 is TGTGCCAGCAGTTACTCATTCTCTGGAAACACCATATATTTT. This translates into CASSYSFSGNTIYF.

This clone came up once. This sequence joins TRBV12-3 or TRBV12-4 and TRBJ1-2; D possibly corresponds to TRBD1 (6 bases). The germline V and J ends were trimmed by 3 bases and 9 bases, with 11 bases remaining between them. The CDR3 runs to 12 residues. This chain's CDR3 is CASSFPRGRYTF. CDR3 sequence (DNA): TGTGCCAGCAGTTTCCCCAGGGGACGCTACACCTTC.

On this clone itself: Other DNA sequences in the sample encode the same CDR3. This chain connects TRBV2 to TRBJ2-1; TRBD2 agrees at 10 bases. The germline V gene encodes CDR1 SNHLY and CDR2 FYNNEI. V gave up 5 bases and J gave up 3 bases; unmatched junction bases: 1. The CDR3 is made up of 14 amino acids. CDR3 protein: CASSRLAGYNEQFF. In DNA, the CDR3 is TGTGCCAGCAGTAGACTAGCGGGCTACAATGAGCAGTTCTTC.

The chain joins TRBV18 to TRBJ2-2; tentatively, D is TRBD2 (5 bases). The length of the CDR3 is 17 residues. CDR1 KGHSH and CDR2 LQKENI come from the germline V gene. The V end was cut by 0 bases, the J end by 1 base, with 12 bases between. The CDR3 region is CASSPPFSGLNTGELFF. The CDR3 DNA reads TGTGCCAGCTCACCACCGTTCTCAGGACTGAACACCGGGGAGCTGTTTTTT.

The chain couples TRBV7-9 to TRBJ2-7; 7 nucleotides match TRBD2. Germline V gene lookup returns CDR1 SEHNR and CDR2 FQNEAQ (reference sequence). The CDR3 contains 15 residues. J was trimmed by 9 bases and V by 6 bases; bases with no gene match: 17. The CDR3 protein is CASRHSGSGVLVQYF. The DNA of the CDR3 is TGTGCCAGCAGGCACAGTGGGAGCGGGGTGCTTGTGCAGTACTTC.